The 26 T cell receptor beta chains in this list originate from one sample, sequenced in a study of T cell repertoires in cytomegalovirus infection. These receptors have no identified antigens. TCRdb re-derived calls from the reads in MiXCR, one entry per CDR3 protein. Here the sample spans 640,000 or so distinct CDR3 sequences, 30% to 35% being singletons. The sequencing used cultured PBMCs, collected from culture after CMV antigen stimulation. These receptor sequences come from a human donor in good health (CMV status not recorded). Some clones in this sample may be carry-over from other donors' samples.

The V gene is TRBV7-9, the J gene TRBJ1-3; no firm D call. Germline V lookup: CDR1 SEHNR, CDR2 FQNEAQ (reference sequence). This CDR3 contains 13 residues. Trimming stripped 6 bases from V and 0 bases from J, with 6 bases between. CDR3 loop: CASRPDSGNTIYF. The DNA of the CDR3 is TGTGCCAGCAGGCCAGACTCTGGAAACACCATATATTTT.

This clonotype was observed a handful of times. The J gene is TRBJ1-2, the V gene TRBV5-4; 8 bases are shared with TRBD1. Trimming took 4 bases from V and 8 from J; bases not matched to a gene: 16. The CDR3 length is 16 residues. Germline V gives CDR1 SGHNT, CDR2 YYREEE (reference sequence). This chain's CDR3 is CASSVDRELGRGGYTF. CDR3 coding DNA: TGTGCCAGCAGCGTGGACAGGGAACTAGGCCGAGGAGGCTACACCTTC.

This clonotype appeared many times. The gene calls are TRBV7-2 and TRBJ2-7; TRBD2 agrees at 14 bases. The germline gives CDR1 SGHTA, CDR2 FQGNSA. The CDR3 is 16 residues long. V was clipped by 4 bases and J by 1 base; unmatched bases: 3. CDR3 bases: TGTGCCAGCAGCTGGACTAGCGGGGGGTCTTCCTACGAGCAGTACTTC. Translating it yields CASSWTSGGSSYEQYF.

The J gene is TRBJ2-7, the V gene TRBV24-1, with a tentative D call TRBD1 (6 bases). The V and J ends lost 2 bases and 5 bases respectively, with 21 bases between them. This CDR3 is 17 amino acids long. Germline values: CDR1 KGHDR, CDR2 SFDVKD. CDR3 amino acids: CATSDSVTGPTGDEQYF. The CDR3 DNA reads TGTGCCACCAGTGATTCTGTGACAGGCCCTACGGGTGACGAGCAGTACTTC.

This clonotype was detected only a few times. The rearrangement uses TRBV19 and TRBJ2-5; weak D call: TRBD1 (6 bases). CDR1 is LNHDA and CDR2 is SQIVND in the germline V gene (reference sequence). The CDR3 sequence is 13 residues long. V was shortened by 8 bases and J by 0 bases, with 10 bases between the two germline ends. CDR3 sequence: CASAGQHQETQYF. CDR3 coding DNA: TGTGCCAGTGCCGGACAGCACCAAGAGACCCAGTACTTC. The full variable domain, with the rest looked up from reference TRBV19 and TRBJ2-5, is DGGITQSPKYLFRKEGQNVTLSCEQNLNHDAMYWYRQDPGQGLRLIYYSQIVNDFQKGDIAEGYSVSREKKESFPLTVTSAQKNPTAFYLCASAGQHQETQYFGPGTRLLVL.

The rearrangement links TRBV7-2 to TRBJ2-5; no reliable D call. V was shortened by 3 bases and J by 0 bases, with 11 bases between the two germline ends. CDR1 SGHTA and CDR2 FQGNSA come from the germline V gene. The CDR3 sequence is 15 residues long. The CDR3 DNA sequence: TGTGCCAGCAGCTTCGGTGGGTTAGACCAAGAGACCCAGTACTTC. Encoded protein: CASSFGGLDQETQYF.

This clonotype was observed at least ten times. The genes are TRBV7-8 and TRBJ1-1; no clear D. Trimming took off 1 base at V and 2 bases at J, with 8 bases between the two ends. CDR3 length: 14 residues. Germline CDR1 reads SGHVS; CDR2 reads FQNEAQ. CDR3 residues: CASSLERVNTEAFF. The DNA for the CDR3 is TGTGCCAGCAGCTTAGAAAGGGTTAACACTGAAGCTTTCTTT. The whole variable domain, remainder taken from reference TRBV7-8 and TRBJ1-1, is GAGVSQSPRYKVAKRGQDVALRCDPISGHVSLFWYQQALGQGPEFLTYFQNEAQLDKSGLPSDRFFAERPEGSVSTLKIQRTQQEDSAVYLCASSLERVNTEAFFGQGTRLTVV.

On this clonotype: At one end the junction does not follow the germline gene, possibly because of a read error. The rearrangement joins TRBV23-1 to TRBJ2-5, with TRBD1 matching over 8 bases. TRBV23-1 is an open reading frame, and its role is uncertain. The CDR3 is made up of 15 amino acids. CDR3 sequence: CASSQGQGAYLDVWF. CDR3 DNA sequence: TGCGCCAGCAGTCAAGGACAGGGCGCATACTTGGACGTTTGGTTC.

The chain combines TRBV19 with TRBJ1-2; D not certain. Germline V gene sequence: CDR1 LNHDA, CDR2 SQIVND (reference sequence). The CDR3 has 14 amino acids. V was shortened by 0 bases and J by 5 bases, with 10 bases between the two germline ends. CDR3 DNA: TGTGCCAGTAGTATAGAAGGGCCAGCGTATGGCTACACCTTC. Amino acid sequence: CASSIEGPAYGYTF.

V usage is TRBV7-9 and J usage is TRBJ1-6; D not resolved. The length of the CDR3 is 15 residues. From germline, CDR1 is SEHNR and CDR2 FQNEAQ (reference sequence). Trimming left V 3 bases short and J 8 bases short, with 14 bases between. The DNA of the CDR3 is TGTGCCAGCAGCTTCAGAGTGGGCCCTGATTCACCCCTCCACTTT. It is translated as CASSFRVGPDSPLHF.

The genes are TRBV6-6 and TRBJ2-7; the match to TRBD2 covers 7 bases. The CDR3 consists of 12 residues. CDR1 MNHNY and CDR2 SVGAGI come from the germline V gene (reference sequence). Unmatched junction bases numbered 2, after V lost 6 bases and J lost 3 bases. In nucleotides, the CDR3 is TGTGCCAGCAGAGTAGCGGGCTACGAGCAGTACTTC. Protein sequence: CASRVAGYEQYF.

The gene calls are TRBV20-1 and TRBJ2-1, with 9 bases that match TRBD1. Germline trimming cut 6 bases from V and 3 bases from J; bases unmatched to any gene: 6. The germline CDR1 and CDR2 sequences are DFQATT and SNEGSKA (reference sequence). This CDR3 has 14 amino acids. CDR3 DNA: TGCAGTGCAATGACAGGGGGATACTACAATGAGCAGTTCTTC. This encodes CSAMTGGYYNEQFF.

This rearrangement joins TRBV3-1 to TRBJ1-6; D ambiguous. CDR3 size: 14 residues. Germline V gives CDR1 LGHDT, CDR2 YNNKEL (reference sequence). V gave up 4 bases and J gave up 8 bases, with 12 bases separating them. CDR3 sequence: CASSLTQTDSPLHF. CDR3 coding DNA: TGTGCCAGCAGCCTCACTCAGACTGATTCACCCCTCCACTTT.

This clonotype was found many times. The chain employs TRBV6-2 or TRBV6-3 and TRBJ2-1; tentatively, D is TRBD1 or TRBD2 (5 bases each). There are 14 residues in the CDR3. The V end lost 6 bases, the J end lost 0 bases, and 9 bases lay between the germline ends. Germline CDR1 reads MNHEY; CDR2 reads SVGEGT. CDR3 residues: CASRPGGSYNEQFF. CDR3 sequence (DNA): TGTGCCAGCAGGCCTGGGGGCTCCTACAATGAGCAGTTCTTC.

This sequence joins TRBV6-5 and TRBJ2-7; a weak D match, TRBD2 (6 bases). V was trimmed by 11 bases and J by 6 bases, leaving 11 bases between them. Germline CDR1 and CDR2: MNHEY and SVGAGI. This CDR3 spans 10 amino acids. The CDR3 here is CAHRGSEQYF. The CDR3 DNA reads as TGTGCCCACCGGGGGTCCGAGCAGTACTTC.

The rearrangement links TRBV12-3 or TRBV12-4 to TRBJ1-5, with D maybe TRBD1 (6 bases). There are 13 residues in the CDR3. The V end was cut by 6 bases, the J end by 13 bases, with 19 bases between. The CDR3 nucleotides read TGTGCCAGCAGCCAACTCCTACGGGACAAGCAGCATTTT. Encoded protein: CASSQLLRDKQHF.

The J gene is TRBJ2-5, the V gene TRBV6-6; 10 bases map to TRBD2. J gave up 2 bases and V 6 bases, and 6 bases lay outside the gene matches. CDR3 length: 15 residues. The germline V gene has CDR1 MNHNY and CDR2 SVGAGI (reference sequence). CDR3 nucleotides: TGTGCCAGCAGGATAGCGGGGGGCAAACAAGAGACCCAGTACTTC. This translates into CASRIAGGKQETQYF.

This sequence joins TRBV12-3 or TRBV12-4 and TRBJ2-2; D is unresolved. Trimming took 4 bases from V and 6 from J, leaving 3 bases between them. There are 11 residues in the CDR3. In nucleotides, the CDR3 is TGTGCCAGCAGTTGGTCCGGGGAGCTGTTTTTT. It encodes CASSWSGELFF.

This clonotype has a handful of counts. The chain couples TRBV12-3 or TRBV12-4 to TRBJ2-3, with 13 bases lining up with TRBD2. V lost 4 bases to trimming and J lost 4 bases; unmatched junction nucleotides: 8. This CDR3 has 17 residues. This chain's CDR3 is CASSSATLAGGADTQYF. The CDR3 DNA reads as TGTGCCAGCAGTTCCGCCACACTAGCGGGGGGGGCAGATACGCAGTATTTT.

This clonotype was recorded a few times. J is TRBJ1-2 and V is TRBV7-6; TRBD1 matches at 9 bases. The CDR3 loop spans 15 amino acids. Looked up from germline, CDR1 is SGHVS and CDR2 is FNYEAQ. The V segment lost 5 bases and the J segment 7 bases; nucleotides outside the gene matches: 11. CDR3 sequence: CASSPGWGQGSGYTF. The DNA for the CDR3 is TGTGCCAGCAGCCCCGGATGGGGACAGGGTAGTGGCTACACCTTC.

The chain has TRBV5-4 and TRBJ2-7; 9 bases line up with TRBD2. The CDR3 sequence is 15 residues long. From germline, CDR1 is SGHNT and CDR2 YYREEE (reference sequence). The ends lost 0 bases at V and 2 bases at J; junction bases unmatched: 3. The CDR3 protein is CASSLGGGAPYEQYF. The CDR3 coding sequence is TGTGCCAGCAGCTTGGGCGGGGGGGCTCCCTACGAGCAGTACTTC.

This clonotype was counted many times. The chain couples TRBV7-2 to TRBJ2-1; 12 positions match TRBD2. With V trimmed by 6 bases and J by 7 bases, 7 bases remained unmatched. The CDR3 is 15 residues long. Per germline, CDR1 SGHTA and CDR2 FQGNSA. The CDR3 coding sequence is TGTGCCAGCAGACCGCCGGGACTAGCGGGTAATGAGCAGTTCTTC. This encodes CASRPPGLAGNEQFF.

The genes are TRBV2 and TRBJ2-3, with D possibly TRBD1 on 6 matching bases. V dropped 2 bases and J dropped 6 bases, with 12 bases sitting between them. The CDR3 is 14 residues long. The V gene's germline CDR1 is SNHLY and CDR2 FYNNEI. CDR3 region: CASSEQGMMDTQYF. DNA of the CDR3: TGTGCCAGCAGTGAACAGGGGATGATGGATACGCAGTATTTT.

V and J are TRBV9 and TRBJ2-3; D might be TRBD2 (5 bases). The V gene lost 4 bases and the J gene lost 6 bases, with 9 bases spanning the gap. The CDR3 consists of 12 residues. Germline V gene data show CDR1 as SGDLS and CDR2 as YYNGEE. CDR3: CASSTIADTQYF. In DNA form, the CDR3 reads TGTGCCAGCAGCACAATAGCGGATACGCAGTATTTT.

V is TRBV6-6 and J is TRBJ2-7, with a possible D match to TRBD2 (5 bases). The CDR3 is made up of 13 amino acids. The germline V and J ends were trimmed by 4 bases and 6 bases, with 13 bases remaining between them. Germline CDR1 reads MNHNY; CDR2 reads SVGAGI (reference sequence). The chain's CDR3 is CASSSHGRGEQYF. The CDR3 nucleotides are TGTGCCAGCAGTTCTCACGGCCGGGGCGAGCAGTACTTC.

This clonotype came up many times. The chain couples TRBV7-2 to TRBJ1-5; D is ambiguous. V lost 1 base and J 6 bases, leaving 4 bases between the germline ends. The length of the CDR3 is 12 residues. Germline CDR1 SGHTA, CDR2 FQGNSA. CDR3 region: CASSLDGQPQHF. The CDR3 bases are TGTGCCAGCAGCTTAGACGGTCAGCCCCAGCATTTT.